Shown below are 19 T cell receptor beta chains from a single sample sequenced in a study of T cell repertoires in cytomegalovirus infection. The antigens these receptors bind are not known. TCRdb fed the reads into MiXCR, producing one record per CDR3 protein. The sample has 200,000 to 250,000 distinct CDR3 sequences, around two fifths seen once; the top ten hold approximately 60%. The sequences come from CD8+ T cells from cultured PBMCs, collected from culture after CMV antigen stimulation. The receptors come from a human donor in good health (CMV status not recorded). Some clones in this sample may be carry-over from other donors' samples.

J is TRBJ1-2 and V is TRBV15; tentative D call: TRBD1 (5 bases). The germline gives CDR1 LNHNV, CDR2 YYDKDF (reference sequence). V was pared by 7 bases and J by 8 bases, with 23 bases between. This CDR3 contains 15 residues. The CDR3 region is CATTQRGSRKEGYTF. Here the CDR3 DNA reads TGTGCCACCACCCAGCGGGGGAGCAGGAAGGAGGGCTACACCTTC.

The chain has TRBV7-4 and TRBJ2-7; a weak D match, TRBD2 (6 bases). This CDR3 is 11 amino acids long. Trimming pared 4 bases from V and 9 bases from J, leaving 10 bases between. CDR1 is SGHVT, CDR2 SQSDAQ, per germline. CDR3 sequence (DNA): TGTGCCAGCAGCTGGGGGGACGCGCAGTACTTC. This gives the protein CASSWGDAQYF.

This clonotype was found a few times. This sequence joins TRBV4-1 and TRBJ2-1, with TRBD1 matching over 8 bases. From germline, CDR1 is MGHRA and CDR2 YSYEKL. Trimming removed 7 bases from V and 7 bases from J; junction bases left unmatched: 15. This CDR3 spans 16 amino acids. The CDR3: CASTPRGPPLGNEQFF. Here the CDR3 DNA reads TGCGCCAGCACCCCCAGGGGGCCACCCTTAGGTAATGAGCAGTTCTTC.

This clonotype has more than one count but fewer than ten. V gene TRBV6-5 combines with J gene TRBJ1-2; perhaps TRBD1 as D (6 bases). CDR3 size: 14 residues. Looked up from germline, CDR1 is MNHEY and CDR2 is SVGAGI. V shed 2 bases and J shed 4 bases, with 11 bases lying between them. The CDR3 DNA sequence: TGTGCCAGCAGTTACGGGGGCGCGGGCTATGGCTACACCTTC. The encoded protein is CASSYGGAGYGYTF.

The chain links TRBV4-2 to TRBJ2-1; 8 bases map to TRBD2. CDR3 length: 17 amino acids. J lost 7 bases, V lost 1 base, and 12 bases had no gene match. CDR1 and CDR2 (germline): LGHNA, YNFKEQ. CDR3 sequence (DNA): TGTGCCAGCAGCCAAGGCGGCGGGGGGTATCTAGGAAATGAGCAGTTCTTC. It translates to CASSQGGGGYLGNEQFF.

The chain couples TRBV7-2 to TRBJ2-7; D remains unclear. From germline, CDR1 is SGHTA and CDR2 FQGNSA. V was trimmed by 5 bases and J by 1 base, leaving 9 bases between them. This CDR3 is 13 amino acids long. CDR3 amino acids: CASSHLSSYEQYF. The CDR3 DNA sequence: TGTGCCAGCAGCCATTTGAGTTCCTACGAGCAGTACTTC.

This clonotype was counted at least ten times. The chain combines TRBV12-3 or TRBV12-4 with TRBJ2-5, with TRBD2 as a possible D gene (6 bases). The CDR3 consists of 16 residues. V shed 4 bases and J shed 5 bases, with 20 bases lying between them. CDR3 in amino acids: CASSSERAPMEETQYF. CDR3 DNA sequence: TGTGCCAGCAGTTCCGAGCGGGCTCCCATGGAGGAGACCCAGTACTTC.

This clonotype was found many times. The chain couples TRBV27 to TRBJ2-2; no definite D call. The CDR3 runs to 13 residues. V lost 3 bases and J lost 3, with 5 bases in between. Germline V CDR1 and CDR2: MNHEY, SMNVEV (reference sequence). The CDR3 nucleotides are TGTGCCAGCAGTTTTAAGTACACCGGGGAGCTGTTTTTT. Protein: CASSFKYTGELFF.

The rearrangement joins TRBV12-3 or TRBV12-4 to TRBJ1-1, with a weak D call TRBD1 (6 bases). The CDR3 has 14 amino acids. Trimming took 7 bases from V and 10 from J, leaving 22 bases between them. CDR3 amino acids: CASIRQGSGVGAFF. The CDR3 DNA reads TGTGCCAGCATTCGGCAGGGGAGCGGGGTGGGAGCTTTCTTT.

V usage is TRBV7-6 and J usage is TRBJ2-3; 9 bases match TRBD2. The CDR3 sequence is 14 residues long. The ends lost 3 bases at V and 6 bases at J; junction bases unmatched: 4. CDR1 is SGHVS and CDR2 is FNYEAQ in the germline V gene. The CDR3 bases are TGTGCCAGCAGCTTCATAGCGGGAGCTGATACGCAGTATTTT. It codes for CASSFIAGADTQYF. Together with reference TRBV7-6 and TRBJ2-3, the CDR3 gives the full variable domain: GAGVSQSPRYKVTKRGQDVALRCDPISGHVSLYWYRQALGQGPEFLTYFNYEAQQDKSGLPNDRFSAERPEGSISTLTIQRTEQRDSAMYRCASSFIAGADTQYFGPGTRLTVL.

The chain combines TRBV27 with TRBJ1-6; 8 nucleotides match TRBD1. This CDR3 has 16 residues. The junction had 6 bases not matched to a gene; V was cut back by 4 bases and J by 4 bases. In germline, CDR1 is MNHEY, CDR2 SMNVEV (reference sequence). The CDR3 DNA sequence: TGTGCCAGCAGTTATCTTGGGACAGGTTATAATTCACCCCTCCACTTT. Encoded protein: CASSYLGTGYNSPLHF.

The J gene is TRBJ2-7, the V gene TRBV12-3 or TRBV12-4, with TRBD1 as a possible D gene (6 bases). Trimming shortened V by 11 bases and J by 6 bases, and 23 bases separated the two germline ends. The CDR3 sequence is 14 residues long. The CDR3 protein is CASHRVGASSEQYF. CDR3 coding DNA: TGTGCCTCCCACAGGGTAGGCGCAAGCAGCGAGCAGTACTTC.

The CDR3 loop reads CSAQPAGVQETQYF. The CDR3 nucleotides are TGCAGTGCCCAGCCAGCGGGGGTTCAAGAGACCCAGTACTTC. The gene calls are TRBV20-1 and TRBJ2-5, with TRBD2 matching 8 bases. The CDR3 runs 14 residues. The ends lost 6 bases at V and 2 bases at J; junction bases unmatched: 8. Germline assignment: CDR1 DFQATT and CDR2 SNEGSKA (reference sequence).

The rearrangement links TRBV7-9 to TRBJ1-2, with D possibly TRBD1 on 6 matching bases. The germline V and J ends were trimmed by 0 bases and 1 base, with 15 bases remaining between them. The CDR3 runs to 17 residues. Germline loops: CDR1 SEHNR, CDR2 FQNEAQ (reference sequence). CDR3 sequence (DNA): TGTGCCAGCAGCTTAGCGGGACTTGAGGGGGTTAACTATGGCTACACCTTC. This codes for CASSLAGLEGVNYGYTF.

The chain carries TRBV7-9 and TRBJ2-7; 7 bases are a match to TRBD2. V was clipped by 5 bases and J by 5 bases; unmatched bases: 9. This CDR3 region has 14 residues. CDR1 SEHNR and CDR2 FQNEAQ come from the germline V gene (reference sequence). CDR3 bases: TGTGCCAGCAGCGATTCCGGGACTAACGACGAGCAGTACTTC. Protein product: CASSDSGTNDEQYF.

A few counts support this clonotype. V gene TRBV5-4 combines with J gene TRBJ2-1, with 13 nucleotides matching TRBD2. The CDR3 is 14 amino acids. Germline CDR1 and CDR2: SGHNT and YYREEE (reference sequence). V lost 4 bases, J lost 9 bases, and 4 bases stayed unmatched. The CDR3 coding sequence is TGTGCCAGCAGCCCGGGACTAGCGGGATCTGAGCAGTTCTTC. Its translation: CASSPGLAGSEQFF.

This clonotype appeared a few times. The CDR3 loop is CASSLSPVIWQFF. The CDR3 coding sequence is TGTGCCAGCAGCTTATCTCCGGTAATTTGGCAGTTCTTC. The V gene is TRBV7-6, the J gene TRBJ2-1, with unresolved D. This CDR3 is 13 amino acids long. Germline CDR1 reads SGHVS; CDR2 reads FNYEAQ. V lost 2 bases and J 12 bases, leaving 14 bases between the germline ends.

The gene calls are TRBV5-1 and TRBJ2-1, with 7 bases identical to TRBD2. The CDR3 consists of 15 residues. The germline gives CDR1 SGHRS, CDR2 YFSETQ. J was trimmed by 4 bases and V by 0 bases; bases with no gene match: 4. The CDR3 spells CASSLGGTNYNEQFF. In nucleotides, the CDR3 is TGCGCCAGCAGCTTGGGTGGGACTAATTACAATGAGCAGTTCTTC.

In nucleotides, the CDR3 is TGTGCCAGCAGCTTAGCTCGGGGTGTGGGGATATATGAGCAGTTCTTC. Translated, it gives CASSLARGVGIYEQFF. The chain employs TRBV7-8 and TRBJ2-1, with a weak D call TRBD2 (5 bases). Germline CDR1 SGHVS, CDR2 FQNEAQ. This CDR3 has 16 residues. Deletions cut 0 bases from V and 8 bases from J, with 17 bases between. The full variable domain, its missing parts supplied by reference TRBV7-8 and TRBJ2-1, is GAGVSQSPRYKVAKRGQDVALRCDPISGHVSLFWYQQALGQGPEFLTYFQNEAQLDKSGLPSDRFFAERPEGSVSTLKIQRTQQEDSAVYLCASSLARGVGIYEQFFGPGTRLTVL.